This T cell receptor beta chain was recovered during a study of blood T cell repertoires in COVID-19. Study summary: Material from acute and convalescent COVID-19 was sourced from the United States, Italy and Spain. Sources were T cells, B-cell-depleted T cells, or PBMCs; the material itself was cDNA or gDNA.

Which cohort a participant joined came from the clinical history participants gave. This CDR3 spans 15 amino acids. V lost 4 bases and J lost 5; bases outside the gene matches: 6. Germline CDR1 and CDR2: KGHSH and LQKENI. Sequencing used immunoSEQ multiplex PCR; TCRdb keeps in-frame clones, though not all of them. The sample includes hundreds of thousands of clones, roughly 87% of them seen just once. Material: PBMCs or T cells enriched from blood (not recorded which). This sequence joins TRBV18 and TRBJ2-7; 12 nucleotides line up with TRBD1. This sequence originates from a middle-aged woman with acute COVID-19. The CDR3 protein is CASSRNRDRGHEQYF. The CDR3 DNA follows: TGTGCCAGCTCACGAAACCGGGACAGGGGGCACGAGCAGTACTTC. The entire variable domain, with the rest obtained from reference TRBV18 and TRBJ2-7, is as follows: NAGVMQNPRHLVRRRGQEARLRCSPMKGHSHVYWYRQLPEEGLKFMVYLQKENIIDESGMPKERFSAEFPKEGPSILRIQQVVRGDSAAYFCASSRNRDRGHEQYFGPGTRLTVT.